Listed here are 7 T cell receptor beta chains from one sample, sequenced in a study of T cells in pancreatic ductal adenocarcinoma. TCRdb's copy holds only in-frame clones and misses some; the assay was immunoSEQ multiplex PCR. The sample includes more than 85,000 clones, roughly 96% seen only once; the top ten take roughly 3%. Selected pancreatic ductal adenocarcinoma patients had undergone surgery without neoadjuvant therapy. Material for sequencing was PBMCs. These TCRs come from a human donor with pancreatic ductal adenocarcinoma.

V usage is TRBV18 and J usage is TRBJ1-1, with D perhaps TRBD1 (5 bases). Germline CDR1 and CDR2: KGHSH and LQKENI. This CDR3 is 15 amino acids long. Trimming pared 0 bases from V and 6 bases from J, leaving 14 bases between. The CDR3 reads CASSPPKDTRAEAFF. The CDR3 region has the DNA TGTGCCAGCTCACCACCAAAGGACACCCGCGCTGAAGCTTTCTTT.

The gene calls are TRBV11-2 and TRBJ1-4; no definite D call. The germline V gene encodes CDR1 SGHAT and CDR2 FQNNGV. This CDR3 comprises 14 residues. The V end was cut by 4 bases, the J end by 3 bases, with 9 bases between. In nucleotides, the CDR3 is TGTGCCAGCAGCTCGCTAGACCCTAATGAAAAACTGTTTTTT. It encodes CASSSLDPNEKLFF. Drawing the rest from reference TRBV11-2 and TRBJ1-4, the complete variable domain is EAGVAQSPRYKIIEKRQSVAFWCNPISGHATLYWYQQILGQGPKLLIQFQNNGVVDDSQLPKDRFSAERLKGVDSTLKIQPAKLEDSAVYLCASSSLDPNEKLFFGSGTQLSVL.

The count of this clone is one. V usage is TRBV6-4 and J usage is TRBJ2-1; D uncertain. Trimming pared 8 bases from V and 7 bases from J, leaving 15 bases between. Germline V gene data show CDR1 as MRHNA and CDR2 as SNTAGT. The CDR3 runs to 13 residues. The CDR3 spells CASATTFRNEQFF. In DNA, the CDR3 is TGTGCCAGCGCAACTACTTTTAGAAATGAGCAGTTCTTC.

The chain has TRBV29-1 and TRBJ2-5; no definite D call. Germline values: CDR1 SQVTM, CDR2 ANQGSEA. The CDR3 covers 13 residues. Trimming stripped 2 bases from V and 5 bases from J, with 12 bases between. CDR3 loop: CSVELADGETQYF. In DNA form, the CDR3 reads TGCAGCGTTGAATTGGCGGATGGGGAGACCCAGTACTTC. The entire variable domain, with the rest obtained from reference TRBV29-1 and TRBJ2-5, is as follows: SAVISQKPSRDICQRGTSLTIQCQVDSQVTMMFWYRQQPGQSLTLIATANQGSEATYESGFVIDKFPISRPNLTFSTLTVSNMSPEDSSIYLCSVELADGETQYFGPGTRLLVL.

The chain recombines TRBV27 with TRBJ2-2, with TRBD1 matching over 10 bases. The trim removed 6 bases at V and 2 bases at J, leaving 6 bases unmatched. CDR1 and CDR2 from the germline V gene are MNHEY and SMNVEV (reference sequence). CDR3 size: 16 residues. This chain's CDR3 is CASRATGGYNTGELFF. CDR3 in DNA: TGTGCCAGCAGGGCGACAGGGGGCTATAACACCGGGGAGCTGTTTTTT.

CDR3 sequence reads: CASSHARATDNTEAFF. In DNA form, the CDR3 reads TGCGCCAGCAGCCACGCCCGGGCGACAGATAACACTGAAGCTTTCTTT. This chain uses TRBV5-1 with TRBJ1-1; tentative D call: TRBD1 (5 bases). The CDR3 is 16 amino acids. Germline V gene sequence: CDR1 SGHRS, CDR2 YFSETQ. Between the trimmed V and J ends, which lost 4 bases and 2 bases, there was a span of 18 bases.

The chain joins TRBV29-1 to TRBJ2-7; 9 bases map to TRBD1. In germline, CDR1 is SQVTM, CDR2 ANQGSEA. The CDR3 consists of 13 residues. With 5 bases clipped from V and 5 bases from J, the junction kept 7 bases outside the gene matches. The CDR3 DNA is TGCAGCGTTTCCAGGGACAGGGTTAACGAGCAGTACTTC. It encodes CSVSRDRVNEQYF.